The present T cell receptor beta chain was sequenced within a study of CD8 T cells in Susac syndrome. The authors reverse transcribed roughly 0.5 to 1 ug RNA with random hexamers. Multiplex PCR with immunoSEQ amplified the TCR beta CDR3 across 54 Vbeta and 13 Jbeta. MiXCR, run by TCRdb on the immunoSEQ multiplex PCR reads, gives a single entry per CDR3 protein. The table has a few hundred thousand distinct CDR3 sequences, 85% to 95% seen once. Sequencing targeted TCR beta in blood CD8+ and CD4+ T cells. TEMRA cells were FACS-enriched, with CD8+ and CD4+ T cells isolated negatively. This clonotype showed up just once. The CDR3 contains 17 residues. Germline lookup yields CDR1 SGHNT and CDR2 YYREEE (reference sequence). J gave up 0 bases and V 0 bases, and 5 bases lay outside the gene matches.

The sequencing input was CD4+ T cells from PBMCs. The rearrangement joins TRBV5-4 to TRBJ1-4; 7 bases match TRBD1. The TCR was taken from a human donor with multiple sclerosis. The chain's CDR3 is CASSLGQGPATNEKLFF. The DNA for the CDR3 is TGTGCCAGCAGCTTGGGACAGGGTCCTGCAACTAATGAAAAACTGTTTTTT.